These T cell receptor beta chains were read from a single sample in a study of cytomegalovirus exposure and HLA in healthy donors. TCRdb's table, derived via immunoSEQ multiplex PCR, lists solely in-frame clones and lacks some. The sample records around 230,000 clones, around 87% being singletons. Sequenced material: PBMCs. Source of these receptors: a woman younger than 45 in good health and CMV-seropositive. The CDR3 runs from the conserved cysteine through the conserved F or W. Fields, in order: D gene, clone size, J gene, V gene, CDR3 DNA, CDR3 protein. The D gene is left open where the match is weak. Where a row states a size, it is once, few, many or the class of an expanded clone; other rows omit it.

d_call: -
clone_size: -
j_call: TRBJ2-1
v_call: TRBV20-1
cdr3_nt: TGCACGGCGGGGCTTTACAATGAGCAGTTCTTC
cdr3_aa: CTAGLYNEQFF

d_call: TRBD2
clone_size: -
j_call: TRBJ2-2
v_call: TRBV7-3
cdr3_nt: TGTGCCACCTCCCTGGGAGGGTACATCGCCGGGGAGCTGTTTTTT
cdr3_aa: CATSLGGYIAGELFF

d_call: TRBD1
clone_size: -
j_call: TRBJ1-2
v_call: TRBV5-1
cdr3_nt: TGCGCCAGCAGCTCAGGGGGCAATACAGGAGGCTACACCTTC
cdr3_aa: CASSSGGNTGGYTF

d_call: -
clone_size: -
j_call: TRBJ2-5
v_call: TRBV7-8
cdr3_nt: TGTGCCAGCAGCCTGGACACCCAAGAGACCCAGTACTTC
cdr3_aa: CASSLDTQETQYF

d_call: TRBD1
clone_size: -
j_call: TRBJ1-1
v_call: TRBV29-1
cdr3_nt: TGCAGCACTGACAGGGTGGGTACTGAAGCTTTCTTT
cdr3_aa: CSTDRVGTEAFF

d_call: TRBD2
clone_size: -
j_call: TRBJ2-2
v_call: TRBV27
cdr3_nt: TGTGCCAGCAGTTTATTCCTTAGCGGGGCGAACACCGGGGAGCTGTTTTTT
cdr3_aa: CASSLFLSGANTGELFF

d_call: TRBD1
clone_size: -
j_call: TRBJ2-1
v_call: TRBV5-1
cdr3_nt: TGCGCCAGCGACCGGGACAGCCTAAGCCGGGAGCAGTTCTTC
cdr3_aa: CASDRDSLSREQFF

d_call: -
clone_size: -
j_call: TRBJ1-1
v_call: TRBV5-1
cdr3_nt: TGCGCCAGCAGCTTGGAGCTGGGAGGGACTGAAGCTTTCTTT
cdr3_aa: CASSLELGGTEAFF

d_call: -
clone_size: -
j_call: TRBJ2-6
v_call: TRBV2
cdr3_nt: TGTGCCAGTCAAGGGGACTCTGGGGCCAACGTCCTGACTTTC
cdr3_aa: CASQGDSGANVLTF

d_call: -
clone_size: -
j_call: TRBJ2-1
v_call: TRBV7-3
cdr3_nt: TGTGCCAGCAGCTTAACAGGGGGGGGCTACAATGAGCAGTTCTTC
cdr3_aa: CASSLTGGGYNEQFF

d_call: TRBD1
clone_size: few
j_call: TRBJ2-5
v_call: TRBV7-9
cdr3_nt: TGTGCCAGCAGCCCCAGGGGGCCAGAGACCCAGTACTTC
cdr3_aa: CASSPRGPETQYF

d_call: -
clone_size: -
j_call: TRBJ2-5
v_call: TRBV9
cdr3_nt: TGTGCCAGCAGCGTCAGGGGATCGACCCAGTACTTC
cdr3_aa: CASSVRGSTQYF

d_call: -
clone_size: -
j_call: TRBJ2-5
v_call: TRBV27
cdr3_nt: TGTGCCAGCAGAACAGGAGAGACCCAGTACTTC
cdr3_aa: CASRTGETQYF

d_call: -
clone_size: -
j_call: TRBJ1-3
v_call: TRBV18
cdr3_nt: TGTGCCAGCTCACCCCCAACCCAGGGCAACACCATATATTTT
cdr3_aa: CASSPPTQGNTIYF

d_call: -
clone_size: -
j_call: TRBJ2-7
v_call: TRBV5-1
cdr3_nt: TGCGCCAGCAGCTTGGACCCCTATAACGAGCAGTACTTC
cdr3_aa: CASSLDPYNEQYF

d_call: -
clone_size: -
j_call: TRBJ2-1
v_call: TRBV7-6
cdr3_nt: TGTGCCAGCAGCTTCGTCCCTGGGGAGTACAATGAGCAGTTCTTC
cdr3_aa: CASSFVPGEYNEQFF

d_call: -
clone_size: -
j_call: TRBJ2-5
v_call: TRBV27
cdr3_nt: TGTGCCAGCAGACGGGGTGGTCAAGAGACCCAGTACTTC
cdr3_aa: CASRRGGQETQYF

d_call: TRBD1
clone_size: -
j_call: TRBJ2-7
v_call: TRBV11-3
cdr3_nt: TGTGCCAGCAGCAGAGCTCTCCGGGACAGGGTTTATCACGAGCAGTACTTC
cdr3_aa: CASSRALRDRVYHEQYF

d_call: -
clone_size: -
j_call: TRBJ1-2
v_call: TRBV6-5
cdr3_nt: TGTGCCAGCAGTTACTCGAGGGAAAATAACTATGGCTACACCTTC
cdr3_aa: CASSYSRENNYGYTF

d_call: TRBD2
clone_size: -
j_call: TRBJ2-7
v_call: TRBV28
cdr3_nt: TGTGCCAGCAGTTTAATACTAGCGGGAGGAGACGAGCAGTACTTC
cdr3_aa: CASSLILAGGDEQYF

d_call: -
clone_size: once
j_call: TRBJ2-7
v_call: TRBV6-5
cdr3_nt: TGTGCCAGCAGTCACCGCCTCGGAGACTCCTACGAGCAGTACTTC
cdr3_aa: CASSHRLGDSYEQYF

d_call: -
clone_size: -
j_call: TRBJ1-2
v_call: TRBV7-9
cdr3_nt: TGTGCCAGCAGCCCATTGACAGGAGTGACTGGCTACACCTTC
cdr3_aa: CASSPLTGVTGYTF